This record concerns one TCR beta chain sequence. The specificity of this receptor is unknown. No base-level quality is on record; no much larger clone is a single base apart. Found in a library prepared for alpha chains, this beta chain is an off-target read, and its abundance has little meaning. From the cysteine through the phenylalanine, the CDR3 covers 15 amino acids. The only DNA kept is the CDR3, 45 bases in frame from the first base. The germline V gene specifies SGDLS as CDR1 and YYNGEE as CDR2. Unmatched junction bases come to 2, with V trimmed by 0 bases and J by 1 base. Libraries were prepared through 5' RACE. The reads were generated on a NextSeq 500. To allow correction of PCR and sequencing errors, the TCR library protocol tagged every TCR cDNA molecule with a unique molecular identifier. The authors processed their data as follows. TCR identification, UMI-based error correction and CDR3 extraction were performed with Decombinator tools. Expanded TCRs were defined as those above a frequency of 2 per 1,000, corresponding to the top 1% of the tumor frequency distribution. Rényi diversity was computed with the R vegan package after subsampling each repertoire 100 times to 5,000 TCRs. CDR3 similarity networks were constructed using string-kernel similarity of amino acid triplets, with links drawn between CDR3s whose pairwise similarity was above 0.82. TCRdb cleaned the public reads at Q25 with fastp, built clones with MiXCR and kept in-frame beta chains. Every CDR3 protein is listed once, alongside the most common genes and DNA of its rows. Clone size and V and J calls follow TCRdb, not the original study. The sample contains roughly 970 distinct CDR3 sequences, roughly 27% of them found a single time. The ten top clones hold less than 20% of the sample.

This record comes from a study of spatial heterogeneity in lung cancer (dated by TCRdb to about 2019). About the full investigation: Beta-chain transcripts were consistently detected in greater numbers than alpha-chain transcripts, which likely reflects a higher abundance of beta-chain transcripts. At surgery, both alpha and beta chains were TCR-sequenced in 220 tumor regions, about 64 matched nontumor lung samples and a few dozen PBMC samples. In the raw uncorrected reads, each unique combination of TCR and UMI appeared more than ten times on average. The study quantitatively compared TCR alpha and beta repertoires across multiple tumor regions, matched nontumor lung and blood in non-small cell lung cancer. Nonsynonymous mutation counts, determined by whole-exome sequencing of tumor tissue, were related to TCR repertoire features. General findings and caveats noted by the study authors: Confirming at a functional level the hypothesis that regional TCRs recognize regional mutations was considered to require additional single-cell paired TCR alpha and beta sequencing. Ubiquitous expanded tumor TCRs were detected in blood more often at tumor resection than at routine follow-up.

Reading the label with the study, this specimen's time point is: sample taken at primary tumor resection. Without any cell sorting, TCR sequencing was performed on whole RNA extracted either from tumor and nontumor lung tissue or from cryopreserved PBMC samples. The donors were 60 to 80 patients from the lung TRACERx cohort who had early-stage, untreated non-small cell lung cancer. A patient was chosen for TCR sequencing only when enough RNA was available from at least two tumor regions. Sample: PBMCs, taken at surgery. This clonotype was sampled from a female donor with early-stage non-small cell lung cancer. The rearrangement combines TRBV9 with TRBJ2-5; 8 of the junction bases match TRBD1. The CDR3 loop reads CASSVDGTGQETQYF. The DNA reads TGTGCCAGCAGCGTAGATGGGACAGGCCAAGAGACCCAGTACTTC.